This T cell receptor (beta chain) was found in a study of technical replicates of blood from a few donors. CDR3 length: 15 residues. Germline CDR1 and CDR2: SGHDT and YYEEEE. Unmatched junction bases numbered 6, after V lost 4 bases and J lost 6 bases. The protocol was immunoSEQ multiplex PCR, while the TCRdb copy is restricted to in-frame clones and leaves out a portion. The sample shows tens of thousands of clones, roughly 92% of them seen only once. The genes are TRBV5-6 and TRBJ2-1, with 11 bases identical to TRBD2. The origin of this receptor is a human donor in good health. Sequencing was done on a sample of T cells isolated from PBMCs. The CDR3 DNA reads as TGTGCCAGCAGCCTCGGACTAGCGGGCCCCAATGAGCAGTTCTTC. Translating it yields CASSLGLAGPNEQFF.